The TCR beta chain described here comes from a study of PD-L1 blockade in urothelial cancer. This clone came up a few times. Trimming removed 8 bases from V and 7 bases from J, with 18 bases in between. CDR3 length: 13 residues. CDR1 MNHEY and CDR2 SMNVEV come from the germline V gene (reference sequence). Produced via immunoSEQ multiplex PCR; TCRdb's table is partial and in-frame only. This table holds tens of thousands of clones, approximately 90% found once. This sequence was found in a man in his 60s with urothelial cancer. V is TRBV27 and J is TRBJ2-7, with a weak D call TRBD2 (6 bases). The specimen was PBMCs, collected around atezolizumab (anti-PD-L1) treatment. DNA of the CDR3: TGTGCCAGCGGGGGACTTGGGGTTGGGGAGCAGTACTTC. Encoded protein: CASGGLGVGEQYF.